These T cell receptor beta chains were read from a single sample in a study of control samples from healthy donors and cancer patients. Here immunoSEQ multiplex PCR was the method, and the copy in TCRdb shows in-frame clones only, minus some. The data show about 130,000 clones, around 92% seen once. Sequencing used PBMCs. These TCRs come from an older man with head and neck cancer. Each CDR3 is given with its conserved first and last residue. The order of the fields is clone size, D gene, J gene, V gene, CDR3 protein, CDR3 DNA. D genes are given only for firm matches. Clone size is not always given. Where it is, it says once, few, many or a class for expanded clones.

clone_size: -; d_call: TRBD1; j_call: TRBJ1-2; v_call: TRBV6-2/TRBV6-3; cdr3_aa: CASSYSGTGGNYGYTF; cdr3_nt: TGTGCCAGCAGTTACTCTGGGACAGGGGGCAACTATGGCTACACCTTC
clone_size: -; d_call: TRBD1; j_call: TRBJ1-5; v_call: TRBV7-9; cdr3_aa: CASSLGTGNQPQHF; cdr3_nt: TGTGCCAGCAGCTTAGGGACAGGTAATCAGCCCCAGCATTTT
clone_size: -; d_call: TRBD2; j_call: TRBJ2-1; v_call: TRBV5-1; cdr3_aa: CASSLGTSGGLSYNEQFF; cdr3_nt: TGCGCCAGCAGCTTGGGAACTAGCGGGGGCCTCTCCTACAATGAGCAGTTCTTC
clone_size: -; d_call: TRBD1; j_call: TRBJ1-3; v_call: TRBV2; cdr3_aa: CASSVETGLAGNTIYF; cdr3_nt: TGTGCCAGCAGTGTAGAGACAGGGCTTGCTGGAAACACCATATATTTT
clone_size: once; d_call: TRBD2; j_call: TRBJ2-3; v_call: TRBV7-2; cdr3_aa: CASSLVPSGRASHGGTQYF; cdr3_nt: TGTGCCAGCAGCTTAGTTCCTAGCGGGAGGGCCTCCCACGGTGGTACGCAGTATTTT
clone_size: -; d_call: -; j_call: TRBJ1-5; v_call: TRBV6-6; cdr3_aa: CASSKGTGALGQPQHF; cdr3_nt: TGTGCCAGCAGTAAGGGGACGGGGGCCCTGGGGCAGCCCCAGCATTTT
clone_size: -; d_call: TRBD1; j_call: TRBJ1-5; v_call: TRBV24-1; cdr3_aa: CATSDSGTGGCNQPQHF; cdr3_nt: TGTGCCACCAGTGATTCCGGGACAGGGGGATGCAATCAGCCCCAGCATTTT
clone_size: -; d_call: -; j_call: TRBJ2-7; v_call: TRBV27; cdr3_aa: CASSLSVGYEQYF; cdr3_nt: TGTGCCAGCAGTTTATCGGTCGGCTACGAGCAGTACTTC
clone_size: -; d_call: -; j_call: TRBJ2-1; v_call: TRBV3-1/TRBV3-2; cdr3_aa: CASSQDGGRSYNEQFF; cdr3_nt: TGTGCCAGCAGCCAAGACGGGGGGCGCTCCTACAATGAGCAGTTCTTC
clone_size: -; d_call: -; j_call: TRBJ2-7; v_call: TRBV5-5; cdr3_aa: CASSFEQTSYEQYF; cdr3_nt: TGTGCCAGCAGCTTCGAACAGACGTCCTACGAGCAGTACTTC
clone_size: -; d_call: -; j_call: TRBJ1-1; v_call: TRBV9; cdr3_aa: CASSVEGRPNTEAFF; cdr3_nt: TGTGCCAGCAGCGTAGAGGGCCGGCCAAACACTGAAGCTTTCTTT
clone_size: -; d_call: TRBD1; j_call: TRBJ1-2; v_call: TRBV6-4; cdr3_aa: CASSDRPGGSYGYTF; cdr3_nt: TGTGCCAGCAGTGATCGGCCAGGGGGAAGCTATGGCTACACCTTC
clone_size: -; d_call: TRBD2; j_call: TRBJ2-2; v_call: TRBV4-3; cdr3_aa: CASSQLAGVGTGELFF; cdr3_nt: TGCGCCAGCAGCCAACTAGCGGGAGTAGGTACCGGGGAGCTGTTTTTT
clone_size: once; d_call: -; j_call: TRBJ2-1; v_call: TRBV6-5; cdr3_aa: CASQKTLYNEQFF; cdr3_nt: TGTGCCAGCCAGAAGACCCTCTACAATGAGCAGTTCTTC
clone_size: -; d_call: TRBD2; j_call: TRBJ2-7; v_call: TRBV10-2; cdr3_aa: CASSETSGYPHEQYF; cdr3_nt: TGCGCCAGCAGTGAGACTAGCGGCTACCCCCACGAGCAGTACTTC
clone_size: -; d_call: TRBD1; j_call: TRBJ1-1; v_call: TRBV5-6; cdr3_aa: CASSLRGQGWGTEAFF; cdr3_nt: TGTGCCAGCAGCTTGAGGGGACAGGGGTGGGGCACTGAAGCTTTCTTT
clone_size: -; d_call: TRBD1; j_call: TRBJ1-3; v_call: TRBV5-4; cdr3_aa: CASSRGTGQLTGNTIYF; cdr3_nt: TGTGCCAGCAGCCGGGGGACAGGGCAATTAACTGGAAACACCATATATTTT
clone_size: once; d_call: -; j_call: TRBJ2-3; v_call: TRBV5-1; cdr3_aa: CASGTLDSGRTDTQYF; cdr3_nt: TGCGCCAGCGGGACTTTAGACTCGGGACGCACAGATACGCAGTATTTT
clone_size: -; d_call: TRBD1; j_call: TRBJ2-1; v_call: TRBV5-1; cdr3_aa: CASSGDRDRGYNEQFF; cdr3_nt: TGCGCCAGCAGCGGTGATCGGGACAGGGGGTACAATGAGCAGTTCTTC
clone_size: once; d_call: TRBD2; j_call: TRBJ2-3; v_call: TRBV27; cdr3_aa: CASSPRGSGSTDTQYF; cdr3_nt: TGTGCCAGCAGTCCTCGAGGTAGCGGGAGCACAGATACGCAGTATTTT
clone_size: -; d_call: TRBD2; j_call: TRBJ2-1; v_call: TRBV29-1; cdr3_aa: CSVETRGGPINEQFF; cdr3_nt: TGCAGCGTTGAAACGCGGGGGGGGCCTATCAATGAGCAGTTCTTC
clone_size: -; d_call: TRBD2; j_call: TRBJ2-3; v_call: TRBV12-5; cdr3_aa: CASGSGLLGSTDTQYF; cdr3_nt: TGTGCTAGTGGTTCGGGACTACTCGGGAGCACAGATACGCAGTATTTT
clone_size: -; d_call: TRBD1; j_call: TRBJ2-3; v_call: TRBV5-6; cdr3_aa: CASSRDRGRSTDTQYF; cdr3_nt: TGTGCCAGCAGTCGGGACAGGGGGCGGAGCACAGATACGCAGTATTTT
clone_size: -; d_call: -; j_call: TRBJ1-6; v_call: TRBV5-6; cdr3_aa: CASSLGRASSYNSPLHF; cdr3_nt: TGTGCCAGCAGCTTGGGCAGGGCGAGCTCCTATAATTCACCCCTCCACTTT
clone_size: -; d_call: TRBD1; j_call: TRBJ1-4; v_call: TRBV5-1; cdr3_aa: CASSLDGTGEGEKLFF; cdr3_nt: TGCGCCAGCAGCTTGGACGGGACAGGGGAAGGTGAAAAACTGTTTTTT
clone_size: -; d_call: -; j_call: TRBJ2-7; v_call: TRBV4-1; cdr3_aa: CASSQDQGRGDEQYF; cdr3_nt: TGCGCCAGCAGCCAAGATCAGGGGAGGGGCGACGAGCAGTACTTC
clone_size: -; d_call: -; j_call: TRBJ1-2; v_call: TRBV7-9; cdr3_aa: CASSLAAGAALANYGYTF; cdr3_nt: TGTGCCAGCAGCTTAGCGGCCGGGGCAGCTTTGGCTAACTATGGCTACACCTTC
clone_size: -; d_call: -; j_call: TRBJ2-5; v_call: TRBV19; cdr3_aa: CASSIWGSQETQYF; cdr3_nt: TGTGCCAGTAGTATATGGGGAAGCCAAGAGACCCAGTACTTC
clone_size: -; d_call: TRBD2; j_call: TRBJ2-7; v_call: TRBV5-4; cdr3_aa: CASSRTGGEQYF; cdr3_nt: TGTGCCAGCAGCCGGACGGGGGGCGAGCAGTACTTC
clone_size: -; d_call: -; j_call: TRBJ2-1; v_call: TRBV10-3; cdr3_aa: CAISAWEGDNNEQFF; cdr3_nt: TGTGCCATCAGTGCTTGGGAAGGGGATAACAATGAGCAGTTCTTC
clone_size: -; d_call: TRBD1; j_call: TRBJ2-5; v_call: TRBV3-1/TRBV3-2; cdr3_aa: CASSQDWTGLTQYF; cdr3_nt: TGTGCCAGCAGCCAAGATTGGACAGGGTTAACCCAGTACTTC
clone_size: -; d_call: -; j_call: TRBJ2-2; v_call: TRBV25-1; cdr3_aa: CASSDGWELFF; cdr3_nt: TGTGCCAGCAGTGATGGGTGGGAGCTGTTTTTT
clone_size: -; d_call: -; j_call: TRBJ2-7; v_call: TRBV4-3; cdr3_aa: CASSQDTAYEQYF; cdr3_nt: TGCGCCAGCAGCCAAGACACAGCCTACGAGCAGTACTTC
clone_size: -; d_call: -; j_call: TRBJ2-7; v_call: TRBV15; cdr3_aa: CATSIYRSGEQYF; cdr3_nt: TGTGCCACCAGCATATACAGGAGTGGCGAGCAGTACTTC
clone_size: -; d_call: -; j_call: TRBJ1-3; v_call: TRBV30; cdr3_aa: CAWSVSSGNTIYF; cdr3_nt: TGTGCCTGGAGTGTCTCTTCTGGAAACACCATATATTTT
clone_size: once; d_call: -; j_call: TRBJ1-4; v_call: TRBV6-4; cdr3_aa: CAGPRGVHVGAIDEKLFF; cdr3_nt: TGTGCCGGTCCTCGGGGAGTGCATGTTGGGGCAATTGATGAAAAACTGTTTTTT
clone_size: once; d_call: -; j_call: TRBJ2-1; v_call: TRBV5-6; cdr3_aa: CASSQIPGEGFDEQFF; cdr3_nt: TGTGCCAGCAGCCAGATTCCGGGAGAGGGCTTCGATGAGCAGTTCTTC
clone_size: -; d_call: TRBD2; j_call: TRBJ2-5; v_call: TRBV7-8; cdr3_aa: CASSPKSGLVEDAQYF; cdr3_nt: TGTGCCAGCAGCCCAAAGTCGGGACTAGTGGAGGATGCCCAGTACTTC
clone_size: -; d_call: -; j_call: TRBJ2-5; v_call: TRBV1; cdr3_aa: CTSSQRDYNSQETQYF; cdr3_nt: TGCACCAGCAGCCAGCGGGACTATAACTCCCAAGAGACCCAGTACTTC
clone_size: once; d_call: -; j_call: TRBJ1-1; v_call: TRBV7-9; cdr3_aa: CASSSRGDFEDNTEAFF; cdr3_nt: TGTGCCAGCAGCTCTCGGGGGGACTTCGAGGATAACACTGAAGCTTTCTTT
clone_size: -; d_call: -; j_call: TRBJ2-1; v_call: TRBV9; cdr3_aa: CASSVGAIRYNEQFF; cdr3_nt: TGTGCCAGCAGCGTAGGGGCAATTAGGTACAATGAGCAGTTCTTC
clone_size: -; d_call: TRBD2; j_call: TRBJ2-7; v_call: TRBV10-2; cdr3_aa: CASSGISGIMEQYF; cdr3_nt: TGCGCCAGCAGTGGAATTAGCGGGATTATGGAGCAGTACTTC
clone_size: -; d_call: -; j_call: TRBJ2-7; v_call: TRBV15; cdr3_aa: CATSRGSTPYEQYF; cdr3_nt: TGTGCCACCAGCAGAGGTAGCACTCCCTACGAGCAGTACTTC
clone_size: -; d_call: TRBD1; j_call: TRBJ2-2; v_call: TRBV5-1; cdr3_aa: CASSLDRGSVGELFF; cdr3_nt: TGCGCCAGCAGCCTGGACAGGGGGTCGGTCGGGGAGCTGTTTTTT
clone_size: -; d_call: TRBD2; j_call: TRBJ2-1; v_call: TRBV7-2; cdr3_aa: CASIPGRAVGGNEQFF; cdr3_nt: TGTGCCAGCATCCCGGGGAGGGCGGTTGGGGGGAATGAGCAGTTCTTC
clone_size: -; d_call: -; j_call: TRBJ1-4; v_call: TRBV11-2; cdr3_aa: CASSLAREEKLFF; cdr3_nt: TGTGCCAGCAGCTTAGCCAGGGAGGAAAAACTGTTTTTT
clone_size: -; d_call: -; j_call: TRBJ2-7; v_call: TRBV18; cdr3_aa: CASSPQTENEQYF; cdr3_nt: TGTGCCAGCTCACCACAGACGGAAAACGAGCAGTACTTC
clone_size: -; d_call: -; j_call: TRBJ1-1; v_call: TRBV11-2; cdr3_aa: CASSLNVWEVGAEAFF; cdr3_nt: TGTGCCAGCAGCTTAAATGTCTGGGAGGTAGGCGCTGAAGCTTTCTTT
clone_size: few; d_call: -; j_call: TRBJ2-7; v_call: TRBV5-6; cdr3_aa: CASSRGTVSYEQYF; cdr3_nt: TGTGCCAGCAGCAGAGGGACTGTCTCCTACGAGCAGTACTTC
clone_size: -; d_call: -; j_call: TRBJ2-3; v_call: TRBV29-1; cdr3_aa: CRRWRDSTDTQYF; cdr3_nt: TGCAGGAGGTGGCGGGATAGCACAGATACGCAGTATTTT
clone_size: -; d_call: -; j_call: TRBJ2-7; v_call: TRBV3-1/TRBV3-2; cdr3_aa: CASSRREYEQYF; cdr3_nt: TGTGCCAGCAGCCGCAGGGAGTACGAGCAGTACTTC
clone_size: -; d_call: -; j_call: TRBJ1-6; v_call: TRBV9; cdr3_aa: CASSDRDGGSFSPLHF; cdr3_nt: TGTGCCAGCAGCGACCGGGACGGAGGATCCTTTTCACCCCTCCACTTT